This TCR beta chain was obtained from a study of T cell clonality in common variable immunodeficiency. The CDR3 is 15 amino acids. The germline gives CDR1 SGHDN, CDR2 FVKESK. J gave up 5 bases and V 5 bases, and 7 bases lay outside the gene matches. Study results and limitations: Compared with healthy controls, CVID subjects showed increased TCRbeta clonality, mostly in about a third. In common variable immunodeficiency, TCR beta chains reportedly carried fewer deletions and N-nucleotide insertions. Fewer TCRbeta clones were shared among CVID subjects than controls.

Sequencing input was equivalent genomic DNA from CVID and controls. Assay used: immunoSEQ multiplex PCR; TCRdb lists only in-frame clones, some missing. Listed for the sample are about 44,000 clones, none seen a single time. This clone has at least ten counts. Its antigen remains unknown. The CDR3 is cut off 3 residues early in the read; its end comes from the germline J gene. This receptor was identified in a person aged 18 to 75 in good health. Sequencing was done on a sample of peripheral blood mononuclear cells. The rearrangement uses TRBV14 and TRBJ2-2; 8 bases align to TRBD1. CDR3 in amino acids: CASSSGQGRTGELFF. The covered CDR3 bases are TGTGCCAGCAGCTCAGGACAGGGACGTACCGGGGAG.